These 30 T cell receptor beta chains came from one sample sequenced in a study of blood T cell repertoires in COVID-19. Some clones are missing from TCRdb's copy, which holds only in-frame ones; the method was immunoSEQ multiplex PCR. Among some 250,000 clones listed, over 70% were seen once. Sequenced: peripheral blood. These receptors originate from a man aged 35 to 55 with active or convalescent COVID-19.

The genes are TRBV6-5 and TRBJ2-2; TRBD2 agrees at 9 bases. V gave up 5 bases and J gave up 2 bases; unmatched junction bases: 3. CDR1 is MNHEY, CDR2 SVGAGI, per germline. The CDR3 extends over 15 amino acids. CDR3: CASSQLAGNTGELFF. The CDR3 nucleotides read TGTGCCAGCAGTCAACTAGCGGGCAACACCGGGGAGCTGTTTTTT.

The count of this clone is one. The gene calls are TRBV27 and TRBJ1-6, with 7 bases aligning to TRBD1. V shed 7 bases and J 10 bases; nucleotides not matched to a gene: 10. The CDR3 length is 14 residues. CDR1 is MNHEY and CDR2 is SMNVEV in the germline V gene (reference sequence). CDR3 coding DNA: TGTGCCAGCACCTCCGGCCAGGGGGGATCACCCCTCCACTTT. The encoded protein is CASTSGQGGSPLHF.

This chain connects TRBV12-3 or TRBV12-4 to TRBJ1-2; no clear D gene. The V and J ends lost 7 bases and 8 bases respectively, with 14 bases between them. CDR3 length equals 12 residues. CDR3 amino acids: CASTLEGYGYTF. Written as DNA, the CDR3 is TGTGCCAGCACCTTAGAGGGATACGGCTACACCTTC.

In DNA, the CDR3 is TGTGCCAGCAGCACAATAGCGGGTGGGCAGTTCTTC. Protein: CASSTIAGGQFF. This chain connects TRBV7-9 to TRBJ2-1, with 7 positions matching TRBD2. Trimming at V came to 5 bases and at J to 12 bases, leaving 7 bases not matched to a gene. Germline V gene sequence: CDR1 SEHNR, CDR2 FQNEAQ (reference sequence). The CDR3 consists of 12 residues.

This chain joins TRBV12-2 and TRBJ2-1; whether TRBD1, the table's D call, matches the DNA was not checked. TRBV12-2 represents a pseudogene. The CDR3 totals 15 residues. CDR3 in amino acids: CASRLATGERNEQFF. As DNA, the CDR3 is TGTGCAAGTCGCTTAGCGACAGGGGAGAGGAATGAGCAGTTCTTC.

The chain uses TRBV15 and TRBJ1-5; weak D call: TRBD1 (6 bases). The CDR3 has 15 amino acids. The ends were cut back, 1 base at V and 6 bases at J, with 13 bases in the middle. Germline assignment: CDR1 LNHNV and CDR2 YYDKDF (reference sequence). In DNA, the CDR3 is TGTGCCACCAGCAGAGGGGTGGGGGCAGGTCAGCCCCAGCATTTT. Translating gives CATSRGVGAGQPQHF.

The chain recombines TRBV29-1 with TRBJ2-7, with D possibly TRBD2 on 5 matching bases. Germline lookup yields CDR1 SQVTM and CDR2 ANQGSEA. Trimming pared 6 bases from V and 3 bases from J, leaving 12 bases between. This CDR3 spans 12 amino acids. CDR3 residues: CSVRRGDYEQYF. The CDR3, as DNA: TGCAGCGTCCGTCGGGGAGACTACGAGCAGTACTTC.

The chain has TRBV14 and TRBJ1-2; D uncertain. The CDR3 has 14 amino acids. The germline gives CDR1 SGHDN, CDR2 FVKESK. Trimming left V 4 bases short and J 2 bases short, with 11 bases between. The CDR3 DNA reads TGTGCCAGCAGCCCTCTCGGCAGGAACTATGGCTACACCTTC. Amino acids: CASSPLGRNYGYTF.

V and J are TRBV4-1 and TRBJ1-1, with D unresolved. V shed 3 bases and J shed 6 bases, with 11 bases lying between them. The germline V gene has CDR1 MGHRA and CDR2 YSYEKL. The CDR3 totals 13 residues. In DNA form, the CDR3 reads TGCGCCAGCAGCCATTTAGGCGAGGCTGAAGCTTTCTTT. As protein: CASSHLGEAEAFF.

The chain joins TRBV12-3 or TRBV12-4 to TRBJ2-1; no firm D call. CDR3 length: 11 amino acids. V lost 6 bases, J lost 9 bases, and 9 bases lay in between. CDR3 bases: TGTGCCAGCAGCCAATTGAGTGAGCAGTTCTTC. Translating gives CASSQLSEQFF.

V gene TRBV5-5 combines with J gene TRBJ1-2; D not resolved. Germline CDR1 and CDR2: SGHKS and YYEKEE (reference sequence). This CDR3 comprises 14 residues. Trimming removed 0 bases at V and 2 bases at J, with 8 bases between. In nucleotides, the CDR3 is TGTGCCAGCAGCTTGGAGACTCTGAACTATGGCTACACCTTC. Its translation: CASSLETLNYGYTF.

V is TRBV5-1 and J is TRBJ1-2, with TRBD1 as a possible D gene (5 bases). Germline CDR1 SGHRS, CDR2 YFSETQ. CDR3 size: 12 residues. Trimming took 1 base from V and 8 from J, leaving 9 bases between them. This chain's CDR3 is CASSLSGHGYTF. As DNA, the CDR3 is TGCGCCAGCAGCTTGTCTGGACACGGCTACACCTTC.

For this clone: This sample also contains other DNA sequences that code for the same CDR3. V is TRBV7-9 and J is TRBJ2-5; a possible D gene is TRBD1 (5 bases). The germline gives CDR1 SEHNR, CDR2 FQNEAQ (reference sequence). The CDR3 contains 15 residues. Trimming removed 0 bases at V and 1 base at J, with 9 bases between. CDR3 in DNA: TGTGCCAGCAGCTTAGCGCGACAGAGCCAAGAGACCCAGTACTTC. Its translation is CASSLARQSQETQYF.

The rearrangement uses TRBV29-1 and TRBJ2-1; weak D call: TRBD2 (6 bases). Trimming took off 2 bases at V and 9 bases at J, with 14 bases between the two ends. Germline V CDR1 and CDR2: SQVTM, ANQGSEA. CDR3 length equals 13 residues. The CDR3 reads CSVETQGGTEQFF. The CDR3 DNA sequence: TGCAGCGTTGAAACCCAGGGAGGTACTGAGCAGTTCTTC.

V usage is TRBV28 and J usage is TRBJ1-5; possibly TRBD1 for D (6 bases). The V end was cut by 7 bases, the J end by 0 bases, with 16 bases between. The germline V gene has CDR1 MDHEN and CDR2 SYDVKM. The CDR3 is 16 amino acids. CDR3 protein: CASTPAQGNSNQPQHF. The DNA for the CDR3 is TGTGCCAGCACGCCGGCACAGGGAAATAGCAATCAGCCCCAGCATTTT. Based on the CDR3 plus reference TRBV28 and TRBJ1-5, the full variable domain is DVKVTQSSRYLVKRTGEKVFLECVQDMDHENMFWYRQDPGLGLRLIYFSYDVKMKEKGDIPEGYSVSREKKERFSLILESASTNQTSMYLCASTPAQGNSNQPQHFGDGTRLSIL.

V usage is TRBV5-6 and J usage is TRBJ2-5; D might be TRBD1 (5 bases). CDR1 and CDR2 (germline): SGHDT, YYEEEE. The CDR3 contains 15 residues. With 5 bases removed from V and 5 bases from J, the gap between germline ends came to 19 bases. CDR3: CASRQRPGLGETQYF. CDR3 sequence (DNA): TGTGCCAGCAGACAACGACCAGGGCTCGGGGAGACCCAGTACTTC.

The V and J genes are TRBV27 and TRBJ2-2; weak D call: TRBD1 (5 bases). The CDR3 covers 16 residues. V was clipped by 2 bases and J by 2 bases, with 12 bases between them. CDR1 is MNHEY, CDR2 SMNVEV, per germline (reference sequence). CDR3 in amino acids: CASSLRGKVNTGELFF. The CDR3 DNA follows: TGTGCCAGCAGTTTAAGGGGAAAGGTTAACACCGGGGAGCTGTTTTTT.

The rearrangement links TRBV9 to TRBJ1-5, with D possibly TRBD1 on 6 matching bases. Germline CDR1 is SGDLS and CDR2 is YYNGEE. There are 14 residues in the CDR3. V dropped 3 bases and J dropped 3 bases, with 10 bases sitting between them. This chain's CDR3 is CASSARDINQPQHF. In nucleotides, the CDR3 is TGTGCCAGCAGCGCCCGGGACATCAATCAGCCCCAGCATTTT.

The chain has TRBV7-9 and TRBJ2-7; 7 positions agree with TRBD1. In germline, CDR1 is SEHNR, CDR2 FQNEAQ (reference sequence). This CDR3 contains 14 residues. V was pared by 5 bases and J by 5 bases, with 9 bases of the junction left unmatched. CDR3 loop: CASSLLRQGHEQYF. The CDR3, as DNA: TGTGCCAGCAGCCTCCTAAGACAGGGCCACGAGCAGTACTTC. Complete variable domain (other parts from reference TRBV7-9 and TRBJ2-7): DTGVSQNPRHKITKRGQNVTFRCDPISEHNRLYWYRQTLGQGPEFLTYFQNEAQLEKSRLLSDRFSAERPKGSFSTLEIQRTEQGDSAMYLCASSLLRQGHEQYFGPGTRLTVT.

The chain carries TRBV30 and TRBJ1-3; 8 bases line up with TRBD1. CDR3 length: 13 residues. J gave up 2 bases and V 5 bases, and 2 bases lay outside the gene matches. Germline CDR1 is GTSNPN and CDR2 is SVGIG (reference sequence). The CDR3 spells CAWGQGPGNTIYF. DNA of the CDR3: TGTGCCTGGGGACAGGGTCCTGGAAACACCATATATTTT.

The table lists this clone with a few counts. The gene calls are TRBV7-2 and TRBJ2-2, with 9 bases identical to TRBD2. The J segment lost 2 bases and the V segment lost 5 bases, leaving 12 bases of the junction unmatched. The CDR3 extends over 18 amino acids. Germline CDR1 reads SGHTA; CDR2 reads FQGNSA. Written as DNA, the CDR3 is TGTGCCAGCAGCCCCCGAGATAGCGGGAGATTAAACACCGGGGAGCTGTTTTTT. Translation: CASSPRDSGRLNTGELFF.

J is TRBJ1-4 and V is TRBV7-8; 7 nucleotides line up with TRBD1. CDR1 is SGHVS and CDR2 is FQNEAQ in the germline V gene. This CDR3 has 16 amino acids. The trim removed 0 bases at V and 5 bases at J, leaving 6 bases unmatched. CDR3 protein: CASSLAGGQYNEKLFF. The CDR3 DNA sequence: TGTGCCAGCAGCTTAGCAGGGGGACAGTACAATGAAAAACTGTTTTTT.

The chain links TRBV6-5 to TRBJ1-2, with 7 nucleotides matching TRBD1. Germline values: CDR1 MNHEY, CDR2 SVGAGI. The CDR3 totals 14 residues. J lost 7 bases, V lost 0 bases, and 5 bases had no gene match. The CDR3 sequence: CASSYSWDRAGYTF. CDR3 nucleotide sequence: TGTGCCAGCAGTTACTCGTGGGACAGAGCTGGCTACACCTTC.

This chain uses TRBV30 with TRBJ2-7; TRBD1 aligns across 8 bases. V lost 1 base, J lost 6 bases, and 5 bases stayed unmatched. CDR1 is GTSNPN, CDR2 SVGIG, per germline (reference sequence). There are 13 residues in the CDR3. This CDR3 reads CAWSAGTGSEQYF. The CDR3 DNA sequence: TGTGCCTGGAGTGCTGGGACAGGCAGCGAGCAGTACTTC.

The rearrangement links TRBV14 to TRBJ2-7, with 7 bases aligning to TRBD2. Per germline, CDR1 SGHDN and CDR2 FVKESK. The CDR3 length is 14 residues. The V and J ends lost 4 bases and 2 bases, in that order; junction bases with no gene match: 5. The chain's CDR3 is CASSREGFTYEQYF. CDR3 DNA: TGTGCCAGCAGCCGGGAGGGTTTTACCTACGAGCAGTACTTC.

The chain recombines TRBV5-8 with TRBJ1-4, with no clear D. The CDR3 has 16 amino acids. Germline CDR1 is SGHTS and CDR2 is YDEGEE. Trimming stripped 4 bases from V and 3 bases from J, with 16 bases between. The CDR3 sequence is CASSLGRAAANEKLFF. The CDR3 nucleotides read TGTGCCAGCAGCCTGGGGAGGGCGGCGGCTAATGAAAAACTGTTTTTT.

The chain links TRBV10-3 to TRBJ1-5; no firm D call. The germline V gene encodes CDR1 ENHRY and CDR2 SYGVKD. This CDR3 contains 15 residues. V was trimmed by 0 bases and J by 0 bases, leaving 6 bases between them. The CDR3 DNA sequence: TGTGCCATCAGTGAGTCGCAGGATAGCAATCAGCCCCAGCATTTT. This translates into CAISESQDSNQPQHF.

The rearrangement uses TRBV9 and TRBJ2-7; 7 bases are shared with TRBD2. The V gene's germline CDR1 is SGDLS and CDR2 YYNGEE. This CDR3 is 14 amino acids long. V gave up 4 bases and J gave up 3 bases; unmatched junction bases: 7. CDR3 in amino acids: CASSSGLVDYEQYF. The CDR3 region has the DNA TGTGCCAGCAGCTCCGGACTAGTGGACTACGAGCAGTACTTC. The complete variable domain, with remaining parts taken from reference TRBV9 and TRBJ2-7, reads DSGVTQTPKHLITATGQRVTLRCSPRSGDLSVYWYQQSLDQGLQFLIQYYNGEERAKGNILERFSAQQFPDLHSELNLSSLELGDSALYFCASSSGLVDYEQYFGPGTRLTVT.

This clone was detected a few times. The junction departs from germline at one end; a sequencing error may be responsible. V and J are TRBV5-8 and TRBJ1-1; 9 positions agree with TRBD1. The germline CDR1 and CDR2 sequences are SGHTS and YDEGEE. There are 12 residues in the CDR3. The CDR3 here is CASSSGPGQGVF. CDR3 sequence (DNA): TGTGCCAGCAGCTCTGGACCGGGACAGGGAGTCTTT.

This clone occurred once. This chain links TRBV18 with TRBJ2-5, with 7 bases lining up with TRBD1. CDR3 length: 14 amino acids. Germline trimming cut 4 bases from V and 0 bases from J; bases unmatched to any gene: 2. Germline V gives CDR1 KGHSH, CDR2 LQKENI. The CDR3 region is CASSRTGDQETQYF. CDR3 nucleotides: TGTGCCAGCTCACGGACAGGCGACCAAGAGACCCAGTACTTC.